One sample yielded the 17 T cell receptor beta chains listed below, sequenced in a study of T cell changes during pregnancy in multiple sclerosis. Sequenced by immunoSEQ multiplex PCR; TCRdb stores in-frame clones only, minus some. The sample yields about 31,000 clones, 85% to 95% seen once. Sequences were derived from CD4+ T cells from peripheral blood mononuclear cells, sampled in the second trimester of pregnancy. All receptors derive from a female donor with multiple sclerosis, enrolled in a pregnancy study.

The sample holds one count of this clone. The V and J genes are TRBV29-1 and TRBJ2-7; possible D gene TRBD2, 5 bases. Trimming shortened V by 4 bases and J by 3 bases, and 10 bases separated the two germline ends. The CDR3 runs 12 residues. Germline V gives CDR1 SQVTM, CDR2 ANQGSEA. CDR3 DNA sequence: TGCAGCGTTGTTTCTAGCAGCTACGAGCAGTACTTC. Amino acid sequence: CSVVSSSYEQYF.

The chain is built from TRBV18 and TRBJ2-7; no clear D gene. The germline V gene encodes CDR1 KGHSH and CDR2 LQKENI. V was pared by 3 bases and J by 3 bases, with 6 bases between. CDR3 size: 12 residues. The CDR3 DNA reads as TGTGCCAGCTCACCCCAGGACTACGAGCAGTACTTC. Its translation: CASSPQDYEQYF.

This rearrangement joins TRBV27 to TRBJ2-7; TRBD2 agrees at 11 bases. Losses at the gene ends were 3 bases for V and 1 base for J; bases not matched to a gene: 11. This CDR3 has 18 amino acids. From germline, CDR1 is MNHEY and CDR2 SMNVEV (reference sequence). The CDR3 coding sequence is TGTGCCAGCAGTTTCCGAACCCCTAGCGGGAGGCCGTCCTACGAGCAGTACTTC. Translation: CASSFRTPSGRPSYEQYF.

This chain connects TRBV14 to TRBJ2-7, with 11 bases that match TRBD1. Germline CDR1 reads SGHDN; CDR2 reads FVKESK. V gave up 4 bases and J gave up 2 bases; unmatched junction bases: 4. This CDR3 region has 15 residues. CDR3 loop: CASSLPGQGAYEQYF. The CDR3, as DNA: TGTGCCAGCAGCCTTCCGGGACAGGGGGCCTACGAGCAGTACTTC.

The chain links TRBV19 to TRBJ2-3; 9 bases are a match to TRBD2. Germline CDR1 reads LNHDA; CDR2 reads SQIVND (reference sequence). The junction had 6 bases not matched to a gene; V was cut back by 6 bases and J by 2 bases. CDR3 length: 15 residues. As DNA, the CDR3 is TGTGCCAGTAGCCTTAGCGGGGGCTACACAGATACGCAGTATTTT. Translation gives CASSLSGGYTDTQYF.

This clone was detected once. The gene calls are TRBV2 and TRBJ2-5; tentatively, D is TRBD1 (6 bases). Trimming left V 5 bases short and J 0 bases short, with 7 bases between. The CDR3 consists of 13 residues. The germline CDR1 and CDR2 sequences are SNHLY and FYNNEI. CDR3 in amino acids: CASSRGYQETQYF. The DNA for the CDR3 is TGTGCCAGCAGTAGGGGGTACCAAGAGACCCAGTACTTC.

This chain uses TRBV6-1 with TRBJ2-7, with D possibly matching TRBD1 (5 bases). V was pared by 4 bases and J by 3 bases, with 16 bases between. This CDR3 region has 15 residues. Germline V gene data show CDR1 as MNHNS and CDR2 as SASEGT. The CDR3 sequence: CASSVEYRTFYEQYF. In nucleotides, the CDR3 is TGTGCCAGCAGTGTAGAATACAGGACCTTCTACGAGCAGTACTTC.

Written as DNA, the CDR3 is TGTGCCACCAGCAGAGGAGAGGATATTAATGAAAAACTGTTTTTT. The encoded protein is CATSRGEDINEKLFF. The genes are TRBV15 and TRBJ1-4; no firm D call. With 1 base removed from V and 4 bases from J, the gap between germline ends came to 10 bases. The CDR3 length is 15 residues. Germline CDR1 and CDR2: LNHNV and YYDKDF (reference sequence).

The J gene is TRBJ2-7, the V gene TRBV6-5; 7 bases map to TRBD1. The CDR3 runs 14 residues. Trimming cost V 5 bases and J 7 bases; bases outside gene matches: 11. In germline, CDR1 is MNHEY, CDR2 SVGAGI. CDR3 amino acids: CASSKRTGSMEQYF. The CDR3 nucleotides read TGTGCCAGCAGTAAAAGGACAGGCTCCATGGAGCAGTACTTC.

In DNA form, the CDR3 reads TGTGCCAGCAGCCAAGGGACTAGCGCAGATACGCAGTATTTT. Its protein product is CASSQGTSADTQYF. The chain employs TRBV4-2 and TRBJ2-3; 9 bases fit TRBD2. The CDR3 loop spans 14 amino acids. Per the germline V gene, CDR1 is LGHNA and CDR2 is YNFKEQ. Unmatched junction bases numbered 0, after V lost 1 base and J lost 4 bases.

This clone occurred once. The genes are TRBV4-1 and TRBJ1-4, with D possibly TRBD1 on 6 matching bases. Germline V gene data show CDR1 as MGHRA and CDR2 as YSYEKL. Trimming pared 2 bases from V and 2 bases from J, leaving 24 bases between. The CDR3 length is 20 residues. The CDR3 reads CASSQLPGTSRFGTNEKLFF. The CDR3 region has the DNA TGCGCCAGCAGCCAACTACCAGGGACATCCAGATTTGGGACTAATGAAAAACTGTTTTTT.

The genes are TRBV5-6 and TRBJ1-1; perhaps TRBD1 as D (5 bases). V shed 1 base and J shed 3 bases, with 13 bases lying between them. CDR3 length equals 15 residues. Germline V lookup: CDR1 SGHDT, CDR2 YYEEEE. DNA for the CDR3: TGTGCCAGCAGCTTGTTTGTGACAGTCGACACTGAAGCTTTCTTT. It specifies CASSLFVTVDTEAFF.

The chain joins TRBV23-1 to TRBJ1-2, with 7 positions matching TRBD1. TRBV23-1 is recorded as an ORF, its role being uncertain. Losses at the gene ends were 0 bases for V and 2 bases for J; bases not matched to a gene: 0. This CDR3 spans 14 amino acids. The CDR3 DNA is TGCGCCAGCAGTCAATCGGACAGGAACTATGGCTACACCTTC. It specifies CASSQSDRNYGYTF.

This chain links TRBV6-1 with TRBJ1-1, with TRBD1 identical over 8 bases. Trimming at V came to 5 bases and at J to 10 bases, leaving 12 bases not matched to a gene. The CDR3 is made up of 14 amino acids. Germline values: CDR1 MNHNS, CDR2 SASEGT. The CDR3 coding sequence is TGTGCCAGCAGTTTAGGGACAGGCGATACCGTAGCTTTCTTT. It yields the protein CASSLGTGDTVAFF.

The chain combines TRBV6-1 with TRBJ2-3, with 9 bases aligning to TRBD2. Unmatched junction bases numbered 9, after V lost 11 bases and J lost 3 bases. Looked up from germline, CDR1 is MNHNS and CDR2 is SASEGT. The CDR3 is made up of 14 amino acids. CDR3 region: CAVHSGRNTDTQYF. The CDR3 coding sequence is TGTGCCGTACACAGCGGGAGGAATACAGATACGCAGTATTTT.

This sequence joins TRBV14 and TRBJ1-2; TRBD1 agrees at 9 bases. Germline-derived CDR1 and CDR2 are SGHDN and FVKESK. The trim removed 3 bases at V and 13 bases at J, leaving 6 bases unmatched. This CDR3 has 12 residues. This CDR3 is CASSQLGQGCTF. In DNA, the CDR3 is TGTGCCAGCAGCCAGTTGGGACAGGGTTGCACCTTC.

The chain carries TRBV19 and TRBJ2-3; TRBD1 agrees at 8 bases. This CDR3 is 15 amino acids long. Trimming removed 5 bases from V and 3 bases from J; junction bases left unmatched: 7. The germline CDR1 and CDR2 sequences are LNHDA and SQIVND (reference sequence). The CDR3, as DNA: TGTGCCAGTAGTGACAGGGGTTCCTGGACAGATACGCAGTATTTT. This sequence encodes CASSDRGSWTDTQYF.